This T cell receptor (beta chain) was obtained from a study of vaccination effects on CD4 cells after COVID-19. The protocol was immunoSEQ multiplex PCR, while the TCRdb copy is restricted to in-frame clones and leaves out a portion. This sample has 25,000 to 35,000 clones, with around 82% found just once. Findings and caveats of the study: Healthy vaccinees had only 1 of 255 vaccine-induced clones cross-react with common cold coronaviruses.

After expansion with viral peptide pools in the ViraFEST assay, antigen-specific CD4+ T cells were sequenced. Culture lasted 10 days before CD4+ T cell isolation. Two doses of either BNT162b2 or mRNA-1273 were given to each participant. CDR1 and CDR2 from the germline V gene are LNHDA and SQIVND (reference sequence). Trimming cost V 0 bases and J 6 bases, with 10 bases left between them. The CDR3 is 14 residues long. On this clone: Its specificity is unknown.

The chain carries TRBV19 and TRBJ2-3; D may correspond to TRBD1 or TRBD2 (6 bases each). The material sequenced was CD4+ T cells from PBMCs cultured with HCoV-NL63 spike peptides, taken after COVID-19 vaccination. The sequence came from a human donor who received a COVID-19 vaccine. Some clones in this sample may be carry-over from other donors' samples. The CDR3 coding sequence is TGTGCCAGTAGTATAGAAGGGGGGCGGGATACGCAGTATTTT. Translated, it gives CASSIEGGRDTQYF.